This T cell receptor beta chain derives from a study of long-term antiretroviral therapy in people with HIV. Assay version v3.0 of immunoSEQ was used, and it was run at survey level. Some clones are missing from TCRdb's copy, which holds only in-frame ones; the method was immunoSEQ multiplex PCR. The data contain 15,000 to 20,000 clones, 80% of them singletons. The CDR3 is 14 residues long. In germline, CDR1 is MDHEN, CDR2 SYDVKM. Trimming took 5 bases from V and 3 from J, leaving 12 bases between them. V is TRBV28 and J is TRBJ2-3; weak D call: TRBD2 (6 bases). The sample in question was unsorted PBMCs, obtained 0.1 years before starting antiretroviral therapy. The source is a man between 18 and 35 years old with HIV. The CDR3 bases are TGTGCCAGCAGTCCCCGGGACTTTACAGATACGCAGTATTTT. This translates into CASSPRDFTDTQYF.